The present TCR beta chain was sequenced within a study of T cells in Graves' hyperthyroidism and ophthalmopathy. There were TCR beta CDR3 regions amplified from RNA transcripts. First-round RT-PCR of the TCR CDR3 relied on the HTBI primer set. A single record per CDR3 protein comes from TCRdb applying MiXCR to the multiplex PCR reads. The sample yields about 640,000 distinct CDR3 sequences, about 45% seen once. Clinical symptoms, serum thyroxine and TRAb, thyroid ultrasound and orbital computed tomography together formed the diagnostic basis. This CDR3 has 15 residues. The trim removed 5 bases at V and 8 bases at J, leaving 11 bases unmatched.

What was sequenced was peripheral blood or thyroid tissue (not recorded which). The receptor was derived from an adult man with Graves' disease, either hyperthyroidism or ophthalmopathy (not recorded which). The chain employs TRBV12-3 or TRBV12-4 and TRBJ1-3, with 8 bases aligning to TRBD1. The CDR3 nucleotides are TGTGCCAGCAGTGAGACAGGGGCTGCCTCGGACACCATATATTTT. Amino acid sequence: CASSETGAASDTIYF.